These 20 T cell receptor beta chains originate from one sample sequenced in a study of T cell responses to AZD1222 COVID-19 vaccine. The assay was immunoSEQ multiplex PCR, and TCRdb's table has in-frame clones only and misses some. In the table there are 90,000 or so clones, around nine tenths of which are singletons. The material was peripheral blood, obtained 28 days after the second AZD1222 dose. Receptors originate from an adult who received the AZD1222 COVID-19 vaccine.

The chain joins TRBV28 to TRBJ2-3, with 10 bases that match TRBD2. V gave up 8 bases and J gave up 2 bases; unmatched junction bases: 16. The length of the CDR3 is 18 residues. The germline CDR1 and CDR2 sequences are MDHEN and SYDVKM. The CDR3 nucleotides read TGTGCCAGCCATCCGCCCCCCGGGACTAGCGATTACACAGATACGCAGTATTTT. Amino acid sequence: CASHPPPGTSDYTDTQYF.

The chain employs TRBV7-3 and TRBJ2-3; D call uncertain. Germline V gene sequence: CDR1 SGHTA, CDR2 FQGTGA. The V end was cut by 3 bases, the J end by 5 bases, with 6 bases between. The CDR3 sequence is 12 residues long. The CDR3 nucleotides are TGTGCCAGCAGCTTGATGAGAGATACGCAGTATTTT. Its translation: CASSLMRDTQYF.

This clone was seen just once. The chain uses TRBV7-9 and TRBJ1-2; tentatively, D is TRBD1 (6 bases). CDR1 SEHNR and CDR2 FQNEAQ come from the germline V gene (reference sequence). The CDR3 is 15 amino acids. The V end was cut by 0 bases, the J end by 6 bases, with 14 bases between. This CDR3 is CASSLALQGGNGYTF. The CDR3 DNA reads as TGTGCCAGCAGCTTAGCGCTACAGGGCGGTAATGGCTACACCTTC. Supplemented by reference TRBV7-9 and TRBJ1-2, the full variable domain reads DTGVSQNPRHKITKRGQNVTFRCDPISEHNRLYWYRQTLGQGPEFLTYFQNEAQLEKSRLLSDRFSAERPKGSFSTLEIQRTEQGDSAMYLCASSLALQGGNGYTFGSGTRLTVV.

The rearrangement uses TRBV28 and TRBJ2-7; 7 bases are shared with TRBD1. Germline CDR1 and CDR2: MDHEN and SYDVKM. Unmatched junction bases numbered 7, after V lost 2 bases and J lost 3 bases. This CDR3 has 15 residues. The DNA for the CDR3 is TGTGCCAGCAGTTTACCTGGGGCAGGGGGCTACGAGCAGTACTTC. It yields the protein CASSLPGAGGYEQYF. The full variable domain, in which reference TRBV28 and TRBJ2-7 provide the parts outside the CDR3, is DVKVTQSSRYLVKRTGEKVFLECVQDMDHENMFWYRQDPGLGLRLIYFSYDVKMKEKGDIPEGYSVSREKKERFSLILESASTNQTSMYLCASSLPGAGGYEQYFGPGTRLTVT.

The rearrangement links TRBV18 to TRBJ2-5; D remains ambiguous. This CDR3 region has 13 residues. CDR1 is KGHSH and CDR2 is LQKENI in the germline V gene. With 2 bases removed from V and 2 bases from J, the gap between germline ends came to 6 bases. CDR3 in amino acids: CASSPWLQETQYF. CDR3 bases: TGTGCCAGCTCACCATGGTTACAAGAGACCCAGTACTTC.

The chain links TRBV6-1 to TRBJ1-5, with D perhaps TRBD1 (5 bases). This CDR3 comprises 14 residues. Germline assignment: CDR1 MNHNS and CDR2 SASEGT. Trimming stripped 5 bases from V and 6 bases from J, with 14 bases between. The CDR3 protein is CASSPYTGRQPQHF. DNA for the CDR3: TGTGCCAGCAGTCCCTACACGGGGCGTCAGCCCCAGCATTTT.

V gene TRBV6-5 combines with J gene TRBJ1-4; tentatively, D is TRBD1 (5 bases). Germline V lookup: CDR1 MNHEY, CDR2 SVGAGI. The CDR3 totals 13 residues. V was clipped by 11 bases and J by 8 bases, with 18 bases between them. CDR3 sequence: CASTRGEWEKLFF. In DNA form, the CDR3 reads TGTGCCTCCACCCGGGGGGAGTGGGAAAAACTGTTTTTT.

The chain has TRBV7-3 and TRBJ2-1; no firm D call. With 5 bases removed from V and 6 bases from J, the gap between germline ends came to 11 bases. Germline values: CDR1 SGHTA, CDR2 FQGTGA. The CDR3 is 13 residues long. The CDR3 DNA is TGTGCCAGCAGCATAGGGCCTGGCAATGAGCAGTTCTTC. Translation: CASSIGPGNEQFF.

The J gene is TRBJ2-7, the V gene TRBV19; 11 bases are shared with TRBD1. The CDR3 contains 15 residues. After removal of 6 bases from V and 4 bases from J, the junction contained 8 bases not matched to a gene. Germline V gene data show CDR1 as LNHDA and CDR2 as SQIVND (reference sequence). CDR3 protein: CASRSGTGGTYEQYF. Here the CDR3 DNA reads TGTGCCAGTAGATCCGGGACAGGGGGTACGTACGAGCAGTACTTC.

The chain couples TRBV7-9 to TRBJ1-6; a possible D gene is TRBD1 (5 bases). The CDR3 contains 15 residues. Between the trimmed V and J ends, which lost 5 bases and 8 bases, there was a span of 16 bases. Per germline, CDR1 SEHNR and CDR2 FQNEAQ (reference sequence). The chain's CDR3 is CASSHQGRADSPLHF. The CDR3 nucleotides read TGTGCCAGCAGCCACCAGGGCAGGGCAGATTCACCCCTCCACTTT.

V gene TRBV5-1 combines with J gene TRBJ1-6; D not certain. CDR3 length equals 17 residues. The germline CDR1 and CDR2 sequences are SGHRS and YFSETQ. The V gene lost 0 bases and the J gene lost 8 bases, with 18 bases spanning the gap. DNA of the CDR3: TGCGCCAGCAGCTTGGGAAGACGGACTTCCAGAGATTCACCCCTCCACTTT. The encoded protein is CASSLGRRTSRDSPLHF.

The rearrangement links TRBV7-9 to TRBJ1-4; 10 nucleotides agree with TRBD1. The V segment lost 5 bases and the J segment 0 bases; nucleotides outside the gene matches: 3. Germline V gene data show CDR1 as SEHNR and CDR2 as FQNEAQ (reference sequence). The CDR3 contains 16 residues. CDR3 sequence reads: CASSPGQGTTNEKLFF. The CDR3 nucleotides are TGTGCCAGCAGCCCGGGACAGGGGACAACTAATGAAAAACTGTTTTTT.

The V gene is TRBV7-2, the J gene TRBJ1-2, with 7 bases identical to TRBD1. V was pared by 4 bases and J by 1 base, with 3 bases of the junction left unmatched. Germline V lookup: CDR1 SGHTA, CDR2 FQGNSA. This CDR3 spans 14 amino acids. Here the CDR3 reads CASSSGGGNYGYTF. DNA of the CDR3: TGTGCCAGCAGCTCAGGGGGAGGTAACTATGGCTACACCTTC.

The chain combines TRBV4-3 with TRBJ2-3, with D unclear. The V end was cut by 4 bases, the J end by 7 bases, with 6 bases between. The CDR3 length is 11 residues. Germline CDR1 and CDR2: LGHNA and YSLEER. The CDR3 here is CASSPLNTQYF. CDR3 in DNA: TGCGCCAGCAGCCCCTTGAATACGCAGTATTTT.

The J gene is TRBJ1-5, the V gene TRBV7-8; the D gene is possibly TRBD1 (6 bases). CDR3 length: 14 residues. Per germline, CDR1 SGHVS and CDR2 FQNEAQ. The germline V and J ends were trimmed by 1 base and 6 bases, with 10 bases remaining between them. As DNA, the CDR3 is TGTGCCAGCAGCTTAGTAGGGGGGATTCAGCCCCAGCATTTT. Translating it yields CASSLVGGIQPQHF.

The V gene is TRBV12-3 or TRBV12-4, the J gene TRBJ1-4; D uncertain. The V end was cut by 3 bases, the J end by 13 bases, with 12 bases between. The CDR3 consists of 12 residues. CDR3: CASSFRVGRLFF. CDR3 nucleotides: TGTGCCAGCAGTTTTCGGGTAGGGAGACTGTTTTTT.

The gene calls are TRBV5-1 and TRBJ1-2; no definite D call. This CDR3 comprises 15 residues. Deletions cut 2 bases from V and 8 bases from J, with 19 bases between. Germline-derived CDR1 and CDR2 are SGHRS and YFSETQ. The CDR3: CASSFGLERVEGYTF. DNA of the CDR3: TGCGCCAGCAGCTTCGGCCTGGAACGGGTGGAGGGCTACACCTTC.

This chain links TRBV21-1 with TRBJ1-1. TRBV21-1 is a known pseudogene. The CDR3 contains 12 residues. CDR3 bases: TGTGCCAGCAGCAAAGAGGTGAGTGAAGCTTTCTTT. It specifies CASSKEVSEAFF.

The chain is built from TRBV5-1 and TRBJ1-2; possible D gene TRBD1, 6 bases. Germline V gene data show CDR1 as SGHRS and CDR2 as YFSETQ. The CDR3 consists of 14 residues. Deletions cut 3 bases from V and 8 bases from J, with 17 bases between. CDR3 DNA sequence: TGCGCCAGCAGCTCCGGGACGGGGGGCCTCGGCTACACCTTC. Its translation: CASSSGTGGLGYTF.

This chain joins TRBV29-1 and TRBJ1-2, with 7 bases that match TRBD1. This CDR3 has 14 amino acids. Germline CDR1 and CDR2: SQVTM and ANQGSEA. The ends lost 3 bases at V and 8 bases at J; junction bases unmatched: 12. The CDR3 nucleotides read TGCAGCGTTGACCGGCAGGGGGTATCCGGAGGCTACACCTTC. Translated: CSVDRQGVSGGYTF.